This TCR beta chain is drawn from a study of CD8 T cells in Susac syndrome. General study results and limits: The total CD8+ repertoires contained some 15 Susac-specific public clones, and the CD8+ TEMRA repertoires contained five or six.

Reverse transcription of roughly 0.45 to 1 ug RNA was carried out with random hexamers. TCRdb called the immunoSEQ multiplex PCR reads again in MiXCR, with one record for every CDR3 protein. This table has about 76,000 distinct CDR3 sequences, about 94% appearing once. Sequencing of TCR beta, carried out with a high-throughput approach, was applied to CD8+ and CD4+ T cells from the blood. On this clonotype itself: Antigen specificity is unknown.

The V gene's germline CDR1 is LNHDA and CDR2 SQIVND (reference sequence). The CDR3 is 15 amino acids. Deletions cut 6 bases from V and 1 base from J, with 15 bases between. The rearrangement joins TRBV19 to TRBJ2-5, with a weak D call TRBD2 (6 bases). Sequencing used CD8+ T cells from PBMCs. The TCR was taken from a human donor with Susac syndrome. Here the CDR3 reads CASSPRAEGQETQYF. In DNA form, the CDR3 reads TGTGCCAGTAGCCCTCGGGCGGAGGGCCAAGAGACCCAGTACTTC.